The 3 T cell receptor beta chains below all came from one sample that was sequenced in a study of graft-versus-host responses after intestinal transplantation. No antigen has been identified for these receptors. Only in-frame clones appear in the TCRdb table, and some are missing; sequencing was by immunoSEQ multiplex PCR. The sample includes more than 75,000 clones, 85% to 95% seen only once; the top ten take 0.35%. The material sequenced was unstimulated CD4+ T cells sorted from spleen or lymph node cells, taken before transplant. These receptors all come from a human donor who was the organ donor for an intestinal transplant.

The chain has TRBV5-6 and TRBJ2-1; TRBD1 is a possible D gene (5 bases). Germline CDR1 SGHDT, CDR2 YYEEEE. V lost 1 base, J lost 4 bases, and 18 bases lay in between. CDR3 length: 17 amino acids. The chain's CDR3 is CASSLSPNGATYNEQFF. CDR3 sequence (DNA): TGTGCCAGCAGCTTGTCCCCCAATGGGGCCACGTACAATGAGCAGTTCTTC.

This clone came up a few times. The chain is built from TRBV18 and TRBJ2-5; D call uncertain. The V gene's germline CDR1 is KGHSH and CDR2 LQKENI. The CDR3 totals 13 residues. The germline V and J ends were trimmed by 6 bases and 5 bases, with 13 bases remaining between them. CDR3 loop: CASSRQMQETQYF. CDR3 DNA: TGTGCCAGCTCGAGGCAAATGCAGGAGACCCAGTACTTC.

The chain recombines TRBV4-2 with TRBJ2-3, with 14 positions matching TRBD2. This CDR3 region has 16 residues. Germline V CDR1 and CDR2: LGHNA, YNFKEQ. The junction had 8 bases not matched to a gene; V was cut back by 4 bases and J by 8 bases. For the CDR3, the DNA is TGTGCCAGCAGCCCCCGACTAGCGGGAGGGCAAGGTACGCAGTATTTT. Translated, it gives CASSPRLAGGQGTQYF.